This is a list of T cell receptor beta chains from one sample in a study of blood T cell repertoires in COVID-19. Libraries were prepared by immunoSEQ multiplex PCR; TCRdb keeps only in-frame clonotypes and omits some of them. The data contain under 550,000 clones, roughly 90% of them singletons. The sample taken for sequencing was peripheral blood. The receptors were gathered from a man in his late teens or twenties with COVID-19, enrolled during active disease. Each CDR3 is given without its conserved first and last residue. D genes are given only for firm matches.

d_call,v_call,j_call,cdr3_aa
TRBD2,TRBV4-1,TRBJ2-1,ASSPVTREDPNEQF
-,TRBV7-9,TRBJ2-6,ASSLDRAPGANVLT
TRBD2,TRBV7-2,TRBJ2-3,ASSFGLAGRLDTQY
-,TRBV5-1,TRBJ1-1,ASAQGSTEAF
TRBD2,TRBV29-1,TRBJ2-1,TCSGTSGNINNEQF
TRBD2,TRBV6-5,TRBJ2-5,ASWELAGAETQY
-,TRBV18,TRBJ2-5,ASSPRASEETQY
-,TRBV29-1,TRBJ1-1,SAAWDTNTEAF
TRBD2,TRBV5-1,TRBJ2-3,ASSSSGGADTQY
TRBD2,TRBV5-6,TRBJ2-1,ASSPGGSGVEQF
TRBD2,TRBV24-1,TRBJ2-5,ATSDGGDLQETQY
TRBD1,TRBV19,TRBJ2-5,ASSMGWGQGVRETQY
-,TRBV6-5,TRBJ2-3,ASRQMAPTDTQY
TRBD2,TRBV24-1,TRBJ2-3,ATSDSGGSTDTQY
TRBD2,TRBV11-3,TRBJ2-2,ASSLAGTSGSPSLRELF
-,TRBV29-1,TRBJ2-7,SVELRSSYEQY
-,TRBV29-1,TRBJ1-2,SVGPAGGSAGGYT
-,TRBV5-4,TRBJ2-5,ASSLKEAETQY
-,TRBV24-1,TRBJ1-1,ATSDLSVLDTEAF
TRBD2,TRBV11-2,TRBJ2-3,ASSHGHSGRRGDTQY
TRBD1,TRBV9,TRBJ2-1,ASSVRDRGGNEQF
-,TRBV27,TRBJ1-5,ASSLVGRGDQPQH
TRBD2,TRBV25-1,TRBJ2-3,ASSETRGGSTDTQY
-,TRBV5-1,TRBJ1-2,ASSFSQGRLKDGYT
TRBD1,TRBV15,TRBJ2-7,ATSRDYRQGPYEQY
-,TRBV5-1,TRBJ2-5,ASSLYAGAPGETQY
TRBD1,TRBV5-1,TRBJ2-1,ASSAGWGQDYNEQF
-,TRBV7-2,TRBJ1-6,ASSIGGGTPLH
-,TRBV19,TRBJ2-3,ASSTGGRTDTQY
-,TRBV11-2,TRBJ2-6,ASSQGSSGANVLT
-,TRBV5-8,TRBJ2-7,ASSLQGFGSYEQY
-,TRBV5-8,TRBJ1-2,ASSLRRGGDYGYT
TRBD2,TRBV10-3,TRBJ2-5,AISEPSLAGGPRPQETQY
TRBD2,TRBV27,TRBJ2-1,ASSYGLAGGPNEQF
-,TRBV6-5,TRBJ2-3,ATAYREADTDTQY
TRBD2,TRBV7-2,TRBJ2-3,ASSFGLAGGTDTQY
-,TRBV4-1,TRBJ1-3,ASSQGRARGGNTIY
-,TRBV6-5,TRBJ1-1,ASSRGGVTEAF
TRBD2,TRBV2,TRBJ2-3,ASSSGRGTDTQY
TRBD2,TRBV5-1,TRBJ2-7,ASSLALAGSYEQY
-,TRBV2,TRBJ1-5,ASRKGDINQPQH
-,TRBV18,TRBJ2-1,ASSPQSAENNEQF
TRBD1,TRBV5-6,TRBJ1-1,ASSLYWDRGRWEGTEAF
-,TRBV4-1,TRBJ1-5,ASSPGGNQPQH
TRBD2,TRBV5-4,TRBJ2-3,ASSNGGAETDTQY
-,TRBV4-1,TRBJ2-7,ASSQTISSGSYEQY
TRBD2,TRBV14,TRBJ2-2,ASSQEGRLAGVTGELF
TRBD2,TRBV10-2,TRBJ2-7,ASSEWEGGHEQY
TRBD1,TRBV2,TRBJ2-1,ASSPLDRGLFNEQF
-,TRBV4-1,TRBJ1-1,ASGSNTEAF
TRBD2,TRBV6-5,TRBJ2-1,ASSYRGGSSYNEQF
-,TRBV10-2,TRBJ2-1,ASSEPLSNEQF